Shown below are 2 T cell receptor beta chains from a single sample sequenced in a study of T cell responses to AZD1222 COVID-19 vaccine (dated by TCRdb to the early 2020s). The library was built by means of the immunoSEQ multiplex PCR assay. The clones in this table, taken by TCRdb from immuneACCESS, are in-frame only. Not every clone is retained; where verified, under half of the shortfall comes from an unresolved V gene, and the cause of the rest is unknown. In all, the sample holds 180,000 or so clones, and approximately 90% of those were seen once. The ten largest account for 1.3% of the sample. The time point tag for this specimen amounts to: about 28 days (+/-7) after the second vaccine dose. The sequencing here drew on peripheral blood, taken 28 days after the second AZD1222 dose. These receptor sequences come from an adult who received the AZD1222 COVID-19 vaccine.

V and J are TRBV12-5 and TRBJ1-4, with TRBD1 matching 7 bases. V lost 6 bases and J lost 0; bases outside the gene matches: 7. CDR1 and CDR2 (germline): LGHNT, FRNRAP. CDR3 length: 16 residues. The chain's CDR3 is CASGITGDPTNEKLFF. The CDR3 bases are TGTGCTAGTGGCATCACAGGGGATCCAACTAATGAAAAACTGTTTTTT.

The chain is built from TRBV7-2 and TRBJ1-5; 7 nucleotides align to TRBD1. Germline V CDR1 and CDR2: SGHTA, FQGNSA. The CDR3 has 15 amino acids. With V trimmed by 5 bases and J by 4 bases, 8 bases remained unmatched. CDR3 protein: CASSPRQGLNQPQHF. As DNA, the CDR3 is TGTGCCAGCAGCCCTAGACAGGGACTAAATCAGCCCCAGCATTTT. The whole variable domain, remainder taken from reference TRBV7-2 and TRBJ1-5, is GAGVSQSPSNKVTEKGKDVELRCDPISGHTALYWYRQSLGQGLEFLIYFQGNSAPDKSGLPSDRFSAERTGGSVSTLTIQRTQQEDSAVYLCASSPRQGLNQPQHFGDGTRLSIL.